The clone carrying this TCR beta chain was recorded once. The data were taken from a study of patients and donors after allogeneic stem cell transplantation. One entry per CDR3 protein results from TCRdb running MiXCR on the RT-PCR reads. The repertoire holds 200,000 to 250,000 distinct CDR3 sequences, roughly 15% seen once, with 11% in the top ten. V gave up 3 bases and J gave up 2 bases, with 10 bases separating them. The germline CDR1 and CDR2 sequences are DFQATT and SNEGSKA (reference sequence). This CDR3 region has 13 residues. The source material was blood, either unsorted or a sorted T cell fraction (not recorded which). The sequence was collected from a human donor who was either an allogeneic HSCT recipient or a stem cell or donor lymphocyte infusion donor (not recorded which). It is not recorded whose cells these are; they may come from a transplant donor. The chain links TRBV20-1 to TRBJ1-2; D gene unclear. CDR3: CSASPPLNYGYTF. CDR3 nucleotides: TGCAGTGCTAGTCCCCCTCTGAACTATGGCTACACCTTC.